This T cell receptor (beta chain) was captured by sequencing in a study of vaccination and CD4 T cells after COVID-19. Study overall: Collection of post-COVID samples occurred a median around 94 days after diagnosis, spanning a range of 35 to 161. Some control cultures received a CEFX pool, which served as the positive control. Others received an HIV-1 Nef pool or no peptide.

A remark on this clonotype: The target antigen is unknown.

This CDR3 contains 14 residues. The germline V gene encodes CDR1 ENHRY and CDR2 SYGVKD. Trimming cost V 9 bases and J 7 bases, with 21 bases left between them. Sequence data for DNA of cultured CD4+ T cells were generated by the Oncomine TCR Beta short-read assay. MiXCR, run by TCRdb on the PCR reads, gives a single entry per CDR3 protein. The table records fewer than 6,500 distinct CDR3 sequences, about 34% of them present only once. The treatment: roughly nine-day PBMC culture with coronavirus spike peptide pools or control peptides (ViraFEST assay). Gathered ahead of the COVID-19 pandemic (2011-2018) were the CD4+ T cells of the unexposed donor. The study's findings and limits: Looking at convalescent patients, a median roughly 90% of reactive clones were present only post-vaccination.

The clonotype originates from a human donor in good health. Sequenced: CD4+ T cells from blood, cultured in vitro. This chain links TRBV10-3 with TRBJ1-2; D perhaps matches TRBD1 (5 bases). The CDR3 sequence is CAIGGVSGLTGYTF. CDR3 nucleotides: TGTGCCATTGGGGGGGTATCTGGACTAACTGGCTACACCTTC.